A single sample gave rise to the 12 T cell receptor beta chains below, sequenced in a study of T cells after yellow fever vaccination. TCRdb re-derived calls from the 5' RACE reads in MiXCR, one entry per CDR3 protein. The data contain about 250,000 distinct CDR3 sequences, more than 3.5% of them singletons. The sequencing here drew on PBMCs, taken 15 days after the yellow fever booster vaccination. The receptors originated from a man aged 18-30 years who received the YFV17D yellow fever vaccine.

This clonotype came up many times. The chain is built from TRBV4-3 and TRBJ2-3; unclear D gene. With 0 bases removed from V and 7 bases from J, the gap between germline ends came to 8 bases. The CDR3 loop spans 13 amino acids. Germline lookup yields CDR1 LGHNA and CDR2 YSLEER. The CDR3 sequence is CASSQDRHHTQYF. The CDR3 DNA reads TGCGCCAGCAGCCAAGATCGTCACCATACGCAGTATTTT.

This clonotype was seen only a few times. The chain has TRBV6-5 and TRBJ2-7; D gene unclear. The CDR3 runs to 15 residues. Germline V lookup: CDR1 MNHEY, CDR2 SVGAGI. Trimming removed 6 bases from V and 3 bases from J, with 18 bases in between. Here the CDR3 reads CASRLTVSHGYEQYV. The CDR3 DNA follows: TGTGCCAGCAGGCTTACAGTGTCCCATGGCTACGAGCAGTACGTC.

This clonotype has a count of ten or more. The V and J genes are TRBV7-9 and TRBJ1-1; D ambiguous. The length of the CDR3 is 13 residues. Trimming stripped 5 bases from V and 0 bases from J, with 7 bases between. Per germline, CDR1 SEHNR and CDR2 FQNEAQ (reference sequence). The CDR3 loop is CASSHTVNTEAFF. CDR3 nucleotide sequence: TGTGCCAGCAGCCATACAGTGAACACTGAAGCTTTCTTT. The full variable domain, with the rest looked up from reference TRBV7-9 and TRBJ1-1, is DTGVSQNPRHKITKRGQNVTFRCDPISEHNRLYWYRQTLGQGPEFLTYFQNEAQLEKSRLLSDRFSAERPKGSFSTLEIQRTEQGDSAMYLCASSHTVNTEAFFGQGTRLTVV.

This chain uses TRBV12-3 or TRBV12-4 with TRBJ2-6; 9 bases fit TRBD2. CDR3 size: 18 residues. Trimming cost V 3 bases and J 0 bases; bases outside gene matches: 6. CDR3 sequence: CASSLASGVSSGANVLTF. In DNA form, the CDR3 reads TGTGCCAGCAGTTTGGCTAGCGGGGTGAGCTCTGGGGCCAACGTCCTGACTTTC.

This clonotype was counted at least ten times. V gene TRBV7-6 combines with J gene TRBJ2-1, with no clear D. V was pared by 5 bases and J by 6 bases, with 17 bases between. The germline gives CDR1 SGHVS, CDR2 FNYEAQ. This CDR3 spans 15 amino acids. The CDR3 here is CASSDTDRSLNEQFF. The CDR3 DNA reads TGTGCCAGCAGCGATACAGATAGATCCCTCAATGAGCAGTTCTTC.

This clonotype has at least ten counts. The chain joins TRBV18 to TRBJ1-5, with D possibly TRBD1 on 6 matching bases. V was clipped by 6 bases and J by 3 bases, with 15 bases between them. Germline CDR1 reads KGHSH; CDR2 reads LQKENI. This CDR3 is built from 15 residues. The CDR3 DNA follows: TGTGCCAGCTCCTCAGAAAGGACAGTCAATCAGCCCCAGCATTTT. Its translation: CASSSERTVNQPQHF.

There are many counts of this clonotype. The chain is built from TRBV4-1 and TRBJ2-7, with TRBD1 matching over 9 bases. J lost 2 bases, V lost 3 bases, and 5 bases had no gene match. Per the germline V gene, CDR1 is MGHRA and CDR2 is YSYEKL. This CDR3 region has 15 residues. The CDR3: CASSHYRDRAYEQYF. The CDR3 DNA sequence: TGCGCCAGCAGCCATTACCGGGACAGGGCCTACGAGCAGTACTTC.

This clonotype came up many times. In DNA form, the CDR3 reads TGTGCCACCAGCACCGACGACGGGGGTTACGAGCAGTACGTC. Translated, it gives CATSTDDGGYEQYV. V and J are TRBV15 and TRBJ2-7; D is possibly TRBD2 (6 bases). Germline assignment: CDR1 LNHNV and CDR2 YYDKDF (reference sequence). Trimming took off 4 bases at V and 4 bases at J, with 14 bases between the two ends. This CDR3 comprises 14 residues.

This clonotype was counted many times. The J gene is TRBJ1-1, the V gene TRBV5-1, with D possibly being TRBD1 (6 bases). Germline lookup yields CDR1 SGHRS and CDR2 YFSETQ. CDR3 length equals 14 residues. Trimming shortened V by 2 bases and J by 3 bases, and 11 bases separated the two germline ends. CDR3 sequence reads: CASSLGGADTEAFF. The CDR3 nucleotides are TGCGCCAGCAGCTTAGGGGGGGCGGACACTGAAGCTTTCTTT.

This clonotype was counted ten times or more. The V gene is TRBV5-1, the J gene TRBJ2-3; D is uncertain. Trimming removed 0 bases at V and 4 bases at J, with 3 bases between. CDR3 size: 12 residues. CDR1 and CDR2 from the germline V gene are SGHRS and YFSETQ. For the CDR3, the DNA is TGCGCCAGCAGCTTGGCCGCAGATACGCAGTATTTT. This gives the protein CASSLAADTQYF.

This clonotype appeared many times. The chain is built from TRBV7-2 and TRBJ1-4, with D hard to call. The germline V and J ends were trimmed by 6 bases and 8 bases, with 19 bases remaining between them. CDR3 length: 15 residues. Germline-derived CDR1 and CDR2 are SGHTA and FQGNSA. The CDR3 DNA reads TGTGCCAGCAGTCATCCCTCCTCCGGCGGGGAAAAACTGTTTTTT. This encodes CASSHPSSGGEKLFF.

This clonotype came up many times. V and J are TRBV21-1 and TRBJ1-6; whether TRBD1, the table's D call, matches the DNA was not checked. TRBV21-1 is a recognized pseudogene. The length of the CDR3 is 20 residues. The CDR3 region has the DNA TGTGCCAGCAGCAAAGCTACCCGGGACAGGGGAAGCTCCTATAATTCACCCCTCCACTTT. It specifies CASSKATRDRGSSYNSPLHF.